The subject of this entry is one TCR beta chain. Original data processing: How many nucleated cells were present was estimated from reference gene primer amplification. The repertoire was sequenced with immunoSEQ multiplex PCR; TCRdb's copy has only in-frame clones and lacks some. D and trimming were read from the DNA, whereas the V and J calls and clone size are those reported in that table. The table lists 85,000 to 100,000 clones, approximately 84% of them singletons. The data stem from a study of blood T cell repertoires in COVID-19. Study-level information: Donors in the United States, Italy and Spain gave samples during acute or convalescent COVID-19. The analysed material was cDNA or gDNA that came from T cells, B-cell-depleted T cells, or PBMCs.

Sequencing used peripheral blood. The sequence came from a human donor in a cohort sampled during active COVID-19.

In DNA, the CDR3 is TGCGCCAGCAGCCAAGGGGCGACAGGGGACTACGAGCAGTACTTC. This codes for CASSQGATGDYEQYF. The chain combines TRBV4-3 with TRBJ2-7; 8 bases line up with TRBD1. Germline lookup yields CDR1 LGHNA and CDR2 YSLEER. The junction had 5 bases not matched to a gene; V was cut back by 1 base and J by 3 bases. The CDR3 totals 15 residues.